Below, one TCR beta chain is given with its context. The antigen is undetermined. CD8+CD57+ cell expansion, shown by flow cytometry, had occurred in the patients selected for sequencing. Acquired aplastic anemia of severe grade affected all patients. The entry originates in a study of CD8+CD57+ T cells in acquired aplastic anemia. Whole-study context: Sorted CD4+ and CD8+ cells gave a mean 3.2 ug DNA, range roughly 0.18 to 27.4 ug. Regarding the study as a whole: Patients showed no significant difference from controls in CD8+ Simpson's diversity. A set of some 28 CD8+ CDR3 sequences was shared between patients and controls, and these sequences appeared highly expressed in patients.

Template material for TCR beta VDJ and CDR3 profiling consisted of genomic DNA. TCRdb re-called the reads through MiXCR, storing one row per CDR3 protein. The table records 200,000 or so distinct CDR3 sequences, 48% of them present only once. Per the germline V gene, CDR1 is MNHNS and CDR2 is SASEGT. V lost 6 bases, J lost 4 bases, and 8 bases stayed unmatched. CDR3 length: 14 amino acids. This sequence originates from a human donor with aplastic anemia. The V call is TRBV6-1, the J call TRBJ2-5, with 7 bases that match TRBD2. Input material: sorted CD4+, CD8+, or CD8+CD57+ T cells (not recorded which) from PBMCs. In nucleotides, the CDR3 is TGTGCCAGCAGCCCAACGGGGGGTGGAGAGACCCAGTACTTC. Its translation is CASSPTGGGETQYF.